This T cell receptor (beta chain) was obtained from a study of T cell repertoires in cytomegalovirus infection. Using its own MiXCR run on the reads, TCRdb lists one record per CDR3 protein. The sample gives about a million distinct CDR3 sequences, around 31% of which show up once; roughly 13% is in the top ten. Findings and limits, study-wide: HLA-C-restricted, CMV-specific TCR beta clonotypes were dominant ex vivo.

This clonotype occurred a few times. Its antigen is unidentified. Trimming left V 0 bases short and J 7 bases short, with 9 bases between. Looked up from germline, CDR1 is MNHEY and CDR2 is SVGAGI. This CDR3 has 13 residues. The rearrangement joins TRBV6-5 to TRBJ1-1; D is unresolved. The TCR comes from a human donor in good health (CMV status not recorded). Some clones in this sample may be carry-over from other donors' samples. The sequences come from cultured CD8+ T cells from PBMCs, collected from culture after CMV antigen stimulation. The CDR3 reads CASSYSKGFEAFF. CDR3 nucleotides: TGTGCCAGCAGTTACTCTAAAGGGTTTGAAGCTTTCTTT.